This T cell receptor beta chain was sequenced for a study of Ad26.COV2.S vaccination and SARS-CoV-2 variants. Study summary: Ad26.COV2.S, an intramuscular injection, was given once or twice 56 days apart. General observations from the study: From the TCR breadth and depth analyses, total T cell responses may have been underestimated. Reported findings describe substantial breadth in spike-specific CD8+ and CD4+ T cell responses following vaccination.

Worth noting for this clone: Its antigen is not known.

The data were produced by immunoSEQ multiplex PCR, yet TCRdb's version contains in-frame clones alone and is incomplete. The repertoire holds hundreds of thousands of clones, with about 83% as singletons. Documented treatment: over 15 received Ad26.COV2.S at low or high dose, single or two shots; 5 received placebo; per-sample allocation not given. Sampling took place 63 days after the first vaccine or placebo injection. Germline assignment: CDR1 SGHTA and CDR2 FQGNSA. CDR3 length: 14 amino acids. J was trimmed by 7 bases and V by 5 bases; bases with no gene match: 8. Sequencing was performed on peripheral blood, taken in a trial of Ad26.COV2.S vaccine versus placebo. The rearrangement joins TRBV7-2 to TRBJ2-4, with 7 bases aligning to TRBD2. The TCR sequence derives from a person between 18 and 59 years old who received the Ad26.COV2.S COVID-19 vaccine or a placebo. CDR3 nucleotide sequence: TGTGCCAGCAGCCCGACAGCGGGGATTAACATTCAGTACTTC. This gives the protein CASSPTAGINIQYF.